This T cell receptor beta chain comes out of a study of blood T cell repertoires in COVID-19. Methods used by the authors: Amplification of reference gene primers was used by the study to estimate nucleated cell counts. TCRdb's table, derived via immunoSEQ multiplex PCR, lists solely in-frame clones and lacks some. D and trimming were read from the DNA, whereas the V and J calls and clone size are those reported in that table. The profile shows 110,000 or so clones, roughly 81% of them singletons. In germline, CDR1 is SSHAT, CDR2 FNYEAQ (reference sequence). With 4 bases clipped from V and 2 bases from J, the junction kept 0 bases outside the gene matches. This CDR3 is 13 amino acids long.

The V gene is TRBV7-7, the J gene TRBJ2-5; 8 bases fit TRBD2. The sample consisted of peripheral blood. This sequence originates from a middle-aged man with acute or convalescent COVID-19. In nucleotides, the CDR3 is TGTGCCAGCAGCTCGGGGGGGCAAGAGACCCAGTACTTC. This encodes CASSSGGQETQYF.